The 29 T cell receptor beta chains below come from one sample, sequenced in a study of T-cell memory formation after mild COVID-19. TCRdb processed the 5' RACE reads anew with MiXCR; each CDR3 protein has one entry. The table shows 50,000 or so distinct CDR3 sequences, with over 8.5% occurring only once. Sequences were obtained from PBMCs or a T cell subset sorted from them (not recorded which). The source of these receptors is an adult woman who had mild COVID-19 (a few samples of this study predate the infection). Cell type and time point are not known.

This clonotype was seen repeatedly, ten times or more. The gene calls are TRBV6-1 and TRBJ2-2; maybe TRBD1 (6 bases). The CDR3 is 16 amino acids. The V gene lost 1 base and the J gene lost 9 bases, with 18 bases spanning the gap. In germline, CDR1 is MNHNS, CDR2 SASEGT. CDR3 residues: CASSEDLGHPDRELFF. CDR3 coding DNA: TGTGCCAGCAGTGAAGATTTGGGACACCCCGACCGGGAGCTGTTTTTT.

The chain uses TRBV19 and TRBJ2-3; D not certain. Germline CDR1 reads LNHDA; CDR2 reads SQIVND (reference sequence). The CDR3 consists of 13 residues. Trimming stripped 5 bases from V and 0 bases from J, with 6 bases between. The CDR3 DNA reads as TGTGCCAGTAGTGTCGCTAGCACAGATACGCAGTATTTT. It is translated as CASSVASTDTQYF.

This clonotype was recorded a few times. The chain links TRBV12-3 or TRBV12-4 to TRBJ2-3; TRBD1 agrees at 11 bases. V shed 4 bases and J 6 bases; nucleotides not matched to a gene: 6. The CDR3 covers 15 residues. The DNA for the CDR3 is TGTGCCAGCAGTTCAACCGGGACAGGGGGGGATACGCAGTATTTT. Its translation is CASSSTGTGGDTQYF.

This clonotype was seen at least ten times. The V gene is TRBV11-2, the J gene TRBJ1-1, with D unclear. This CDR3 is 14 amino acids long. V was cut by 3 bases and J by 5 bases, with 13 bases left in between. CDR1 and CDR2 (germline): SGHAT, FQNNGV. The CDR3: CASSFRALGTEAFF. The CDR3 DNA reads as TGTGCCAGCAGCTTCCGGGCCCTGGGGACTGAAGCTTTCTTT.

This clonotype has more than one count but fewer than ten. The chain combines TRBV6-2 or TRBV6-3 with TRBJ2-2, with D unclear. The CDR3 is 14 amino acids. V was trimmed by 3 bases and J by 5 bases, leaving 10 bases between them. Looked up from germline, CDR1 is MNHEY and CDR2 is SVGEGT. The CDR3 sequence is CASSYYWLTGELFF. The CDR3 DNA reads TGTGCCAGCAGTTATTATTGGTTGACCGGGGAGCTGTTTTTT.

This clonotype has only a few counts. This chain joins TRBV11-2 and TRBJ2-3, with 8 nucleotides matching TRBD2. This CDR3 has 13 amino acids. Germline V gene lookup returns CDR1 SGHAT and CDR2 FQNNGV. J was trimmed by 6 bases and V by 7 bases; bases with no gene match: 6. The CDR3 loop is CASIAGGGDTQYF. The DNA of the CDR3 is TGTGCCAGCATTGCGGGGGGCGGGGATACGCAGTATTTT.

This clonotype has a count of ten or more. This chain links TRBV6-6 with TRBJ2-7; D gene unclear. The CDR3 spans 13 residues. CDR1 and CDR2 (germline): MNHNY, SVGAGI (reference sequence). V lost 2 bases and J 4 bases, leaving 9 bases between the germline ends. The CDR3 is CASSYEWMYEQYF. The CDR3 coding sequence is TGTGCCAGCAGTTACGAGTGGATGTACGAGCAGTACTTC.

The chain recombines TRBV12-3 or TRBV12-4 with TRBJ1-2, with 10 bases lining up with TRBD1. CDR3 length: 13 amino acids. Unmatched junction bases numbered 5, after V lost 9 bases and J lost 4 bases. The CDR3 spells CASGTGVVYGYTF. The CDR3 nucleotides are TGTGCCAGTGGGACAGGGGTTGTCTATGGCTACACCTTC.

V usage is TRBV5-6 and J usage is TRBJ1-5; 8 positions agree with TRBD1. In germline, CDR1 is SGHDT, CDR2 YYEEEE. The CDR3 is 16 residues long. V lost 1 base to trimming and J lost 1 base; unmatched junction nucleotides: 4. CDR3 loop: CASSLYPGGSNQPQHF. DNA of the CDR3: TGTGCCAGCAGCTTGTATCCAGGGGGCAGCAATCAGCCCCAGCATTTT.

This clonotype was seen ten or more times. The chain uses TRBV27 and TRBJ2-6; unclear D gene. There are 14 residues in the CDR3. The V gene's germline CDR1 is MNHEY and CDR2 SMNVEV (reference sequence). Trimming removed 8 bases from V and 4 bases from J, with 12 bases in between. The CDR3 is CASSSAVGANVLTF. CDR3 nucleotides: TGTGCCAGCTCTTCAGCTGTCGGGGCCAACGTCCTGACTTTC. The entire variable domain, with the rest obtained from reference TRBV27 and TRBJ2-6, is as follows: EAQVTQNPRYLITVTGKKLTVTCSQNMNHEYMSWYRQDPGLGLRQIYYSMNVEVTDKGDVPEGYKVSRKEKRNFPLILESPSPNQTSLYFCASSSAVGANVLTFGAGSRLTVL.

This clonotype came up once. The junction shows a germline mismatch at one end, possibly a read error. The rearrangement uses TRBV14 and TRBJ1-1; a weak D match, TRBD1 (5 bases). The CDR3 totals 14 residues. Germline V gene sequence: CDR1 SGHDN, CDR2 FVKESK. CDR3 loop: CASSPFFGDLEAFF. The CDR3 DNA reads TGTGCCAGCAGCCCCTTTTTCGGGGACCTTGAAGCATTCTTT.

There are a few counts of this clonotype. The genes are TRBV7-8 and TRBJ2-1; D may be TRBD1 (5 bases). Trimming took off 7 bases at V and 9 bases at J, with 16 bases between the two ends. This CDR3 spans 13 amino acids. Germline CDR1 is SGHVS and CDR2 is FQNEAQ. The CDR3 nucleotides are TGTGCCAGCACTCCCCTGGGGCGCAGTGAGCAGTTCTTC. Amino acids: CASTPLGRSEQFF.

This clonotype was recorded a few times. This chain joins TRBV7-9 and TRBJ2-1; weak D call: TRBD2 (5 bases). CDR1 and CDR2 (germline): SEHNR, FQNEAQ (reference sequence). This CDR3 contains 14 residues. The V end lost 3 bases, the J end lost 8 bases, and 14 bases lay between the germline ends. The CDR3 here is CASSFRPLSDEQFF. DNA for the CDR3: TGTGCCAGCAGCTTCCGGCCCCTTAGCGATGAGCAGTTCTTC.

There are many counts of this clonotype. CDR3 sequence (DNA): TGCGCCAGCAGCTCGGGACTAGCGGGGGGCGTCTACGAGCAGTACTTC. Protein sequence: CASSSGLAGGVYEQYF. The V call is TRBV5-1, the J call TRBJ2-7; 15 bases align to TRBD2. V lost 3 bases, J lost 3 bases, and 4 bases stayed unmatched. This CDR3 spans 16 amino acids. CDR1 SGHRS and CDR2 YFSETQ come from the germline V gene.

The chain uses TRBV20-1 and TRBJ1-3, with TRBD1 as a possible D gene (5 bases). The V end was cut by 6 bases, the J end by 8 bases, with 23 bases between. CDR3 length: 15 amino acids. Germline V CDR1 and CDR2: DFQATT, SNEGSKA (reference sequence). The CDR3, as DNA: TGCAGTGCCCCTCCCGGGGCGCACCGTCGAGACACCATATATTTT. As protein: CSAPPGAHRRDTIYF.

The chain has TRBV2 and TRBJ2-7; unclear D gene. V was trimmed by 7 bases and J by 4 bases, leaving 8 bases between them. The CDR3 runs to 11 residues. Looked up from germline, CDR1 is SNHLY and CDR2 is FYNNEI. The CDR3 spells CASTPGYEQYF. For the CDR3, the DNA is TGTGCCAGCACTCCAGGTTACGAGCAGTACTTC.

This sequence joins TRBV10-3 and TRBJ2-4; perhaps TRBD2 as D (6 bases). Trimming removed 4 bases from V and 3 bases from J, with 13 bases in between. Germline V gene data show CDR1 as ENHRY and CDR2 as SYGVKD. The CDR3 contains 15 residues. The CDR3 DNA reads TGTGCCATCAGTGTCTTGGGGGGTAACAAAAACATTCAGTACTTC. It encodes CAISVLGGNKNIQYF.

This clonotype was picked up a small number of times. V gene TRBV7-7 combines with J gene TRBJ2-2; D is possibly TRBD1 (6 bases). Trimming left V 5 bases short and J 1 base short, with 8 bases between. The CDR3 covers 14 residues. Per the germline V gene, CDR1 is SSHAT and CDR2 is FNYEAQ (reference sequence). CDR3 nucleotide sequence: TGTGCCAGCAGCCCGACAGGGAACACCGGGGAGCTGTTTTTT. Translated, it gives CASSPTGNTGELFF.

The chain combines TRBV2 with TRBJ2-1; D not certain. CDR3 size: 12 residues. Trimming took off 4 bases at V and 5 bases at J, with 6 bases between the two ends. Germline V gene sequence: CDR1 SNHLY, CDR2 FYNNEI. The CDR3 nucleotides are TGTGCCAGCAGTGCGTCGGACAATGAGCAGTTCTTC. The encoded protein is CASSASDNEQFF.

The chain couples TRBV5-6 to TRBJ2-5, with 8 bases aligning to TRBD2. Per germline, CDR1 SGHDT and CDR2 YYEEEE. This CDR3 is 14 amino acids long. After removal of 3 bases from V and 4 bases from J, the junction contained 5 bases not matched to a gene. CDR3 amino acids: CASSSGLALETQYF. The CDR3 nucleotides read TGTGCCAGCAGCTCTGGACTAGCTTTAGAGACCCAGTACTTC.

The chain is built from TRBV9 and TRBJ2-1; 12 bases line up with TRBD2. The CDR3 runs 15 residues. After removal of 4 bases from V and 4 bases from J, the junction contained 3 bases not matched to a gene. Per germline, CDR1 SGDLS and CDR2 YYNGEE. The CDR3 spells CASSHGLAGYNEQFF. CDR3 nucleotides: TGTGCCAGCAGCCACGGACTAGCGGGATACAATGAGCAGTTCTTC.

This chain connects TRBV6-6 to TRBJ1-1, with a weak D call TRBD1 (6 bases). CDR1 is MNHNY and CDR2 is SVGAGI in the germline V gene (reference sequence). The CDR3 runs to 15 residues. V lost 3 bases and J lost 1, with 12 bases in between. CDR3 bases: TGTGCCAGCAGTTATCCTTCGACAGGGAACACTGAAGCTTTCTTT. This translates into CASSYPSTGNTEAFF.

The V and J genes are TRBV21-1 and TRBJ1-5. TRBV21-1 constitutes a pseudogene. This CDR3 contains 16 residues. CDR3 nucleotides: TGTGCCAGCGGACCCCGCGGGGGAGGGGGCAATCAGCCCCAGCATTTT. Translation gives CASGPRGGGGNQPQHF.

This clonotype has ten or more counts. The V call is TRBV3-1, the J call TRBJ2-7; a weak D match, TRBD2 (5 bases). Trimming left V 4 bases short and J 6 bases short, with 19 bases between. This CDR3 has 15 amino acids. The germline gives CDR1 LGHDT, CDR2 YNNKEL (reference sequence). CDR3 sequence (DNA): TGTGCCAGCAGCCGAATGACTACAACTCCCCTCGAGCAGTACTTC. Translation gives CASSRMTTTPLEQYF.

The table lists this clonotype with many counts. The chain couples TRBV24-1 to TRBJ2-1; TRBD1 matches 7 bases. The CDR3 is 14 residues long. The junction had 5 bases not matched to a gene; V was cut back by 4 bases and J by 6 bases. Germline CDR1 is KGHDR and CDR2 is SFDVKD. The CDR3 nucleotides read TGTGCCACCAGTGACCTAAACAGGGGCAATGAGCAGTTCTTC. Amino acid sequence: CATSDLNRGNEQFF.

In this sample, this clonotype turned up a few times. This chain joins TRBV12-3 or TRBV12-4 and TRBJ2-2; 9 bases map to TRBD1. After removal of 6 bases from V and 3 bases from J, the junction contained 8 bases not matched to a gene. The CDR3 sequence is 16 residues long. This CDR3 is CASSPNRGPYTGELFF. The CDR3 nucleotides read TGTGCCAGCAGCCCGAACAGGGGGCCCTACACCGGGGAGCTGTTTTTT.

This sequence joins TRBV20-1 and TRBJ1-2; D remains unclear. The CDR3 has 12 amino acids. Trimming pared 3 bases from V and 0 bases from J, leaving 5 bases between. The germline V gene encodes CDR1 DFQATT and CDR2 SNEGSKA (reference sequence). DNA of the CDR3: TGCAGTGCTAGGGCCTCTAACTATGGCTACACCTTC. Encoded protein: CSARASNYGYTF.

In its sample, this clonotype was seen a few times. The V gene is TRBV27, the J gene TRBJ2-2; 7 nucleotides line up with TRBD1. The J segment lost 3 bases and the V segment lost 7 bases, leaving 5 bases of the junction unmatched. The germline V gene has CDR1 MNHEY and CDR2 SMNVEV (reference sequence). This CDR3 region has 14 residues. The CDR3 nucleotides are TGTGCCAGCAAGGGGACAGATCACACCGGGGAGCTGTTTTTT. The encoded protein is CASKGTDHTGELFF.

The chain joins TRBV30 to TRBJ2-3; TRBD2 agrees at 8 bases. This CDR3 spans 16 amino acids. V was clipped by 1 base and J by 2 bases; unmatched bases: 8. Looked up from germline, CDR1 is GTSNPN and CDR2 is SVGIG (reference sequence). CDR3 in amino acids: CAWSGPGLAFTDTQYF. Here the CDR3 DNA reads TGTGCCTGGAGTGGGCCCGGACTAGCCTTCACAGATACGCAGTATTTT.